Listed here are 30 T cell receptor beta chains from one sample, sequenced in a study of long-term antiretroviral therapy in people with HIV. The assay used was immunoSEQ (version v3.0), run at survey level. The method was immunoSEQ multiplex PCR; TCRdb's version includes in-frame clones alone and lacks a portion of them. Of approximately 34,000 clones in the sample, over 80% were seen once. The specimen comprised unsorted PBMCs, sampled 1 year after starting antiretroviral therapy. These receptors came from a man aged 18 to 35 with HIV.

The chain is built from TRBV5-5 and TRBJ1-2, with D possibly TRBD1 on 6 matching bases. Germline V gene sequence: CDR1 SGHKS, CDR2 YYEKEE (reference sequence). V dropped 5 bases and J dropped 3 bases, with 23 bases sitting between them. The CDR3 spans 17 residues. This CDR3 is CASSPKQGQGIHYGYTF. The CDR3 region has the DNA TGTGCCAGCAGTCCAAAGCAGGGCCAGGGGATTCACTATGGCTACACCTTC.

The chain links TRBV5-5 to TRBJ1-1, with 7 bases identical to TRBD1. The CDR3 consists of 13 residues. The germline gives CDR1 SGHKS, CDR2 YYEKEE (reference sequence). The ends lost 4 bases at V and 3 bases at J; junction bases unmatched: 3. CDR3 sequence (DNA): TGTGCCAGCAGCCTCAGGGGGGACACTGAAGCTTTCTTT. Translating gives CASSLRGDTEAFF.

This clone was counted a few times. The chain joins TRBV6-5 to TRBJ1-5, with 9 bases that match TRBD1. The CDR3 spans 15 residues. Germline trimming cut 5 bases from V and 1 base from J; bases unmatched to any gene: 3. Germline CDR1 and CDR2: MNHEY and SVGAGI. CDR3 bases: TGTGCCAGCAGTCAGACAGGGGGAAGCAATCAGCCCCAGCATTTT. Translated, it gives CASSQTGGSNQPQHF.

This clone was seen a few times. This chain joins TRBV5-6 and TRBJ1-6; D unclear. CDR1 SGHDT and CDR2 YYEEEE come from the germline V gene. The CDR3 consists of 16 residues. Trimming shortened V by 7 bases and J by 1 base, and 15 bases separated the two germline ends. Written as DNA, the CDR3 is TGTGCCAGCTTCGATGGTGTGGAGTCCTATAATTCACCCCTCCACTTT. Protein sequence: CASFDGVESYNSPLHF.

CDR3 nucleotides: TGCGCCAGCAGCCAGTCGCGAGACAGGGCAAGGAAGTATTTT. This sequence encodes CASSQSRDRARKYF. The J gene is TRBJ2-3, the V gene TRBV4-3; TRBD1 matches at 7 bases. CDR3 length equals 14 residues. Looked up from germline, CDR1 is LGHNA and CDR2 is YSLEER. V gave up 3 bases and J gave up 13 bases; unmatched junction bases: 13.

The chain couples TRBV7-2 to TRBJ2-5; 7 bases are a match to TRBD2. V dropped 5 bases and J dropped 5; count of bases not matched to a gene: 8. From germline, CDR1 is SGHTA and CDR2 FQGNSA. The CDR3 length is 14 residues. The CDR3 sequence is CASSRGGYGETQYF. CDR3 nucleotide sequence: TGTGCCAGCAGCCGGGGAGGGTACGGGGAGACCCAGTACTTC.

The chain is built from TRBV27 and TRBJ2-7, with a possible D match to TRBD1 (5 bases). Per the germline V gene, CDR1 is MNHEY and CDR2 is SMNVEV (reference sequence). CDR3 length: 15 residues. V was shortened by 2 bases and J by 3 bases, with 14 bases between the two germline ends. As DNA, the CDR3 is TGTGCCAGCAGTTTAGGGGATGGCAGGGTCTACGAGCAGTACTTC. This codes for CASSLGDGRVYEQYF.

The chain couples TRBV9 to TRBJ2-5; D tentatively reads TRBD1 or TRBD2 (5 bases each). Between the trimmed V and J ends, which lost 0 bases and 5 bases, there was a span of 17 bases. This CDR3 comprises 16 residues. Germline loops: CDR1 SGDLS, CDR2 YYNGEE. The CDR3 region is CASSVAGTPARETQYF. In DNA, the CDR3 is TGTGCCAGCAGCGTAGCTGGGACCCCTGCTCGGGAGACCCAGTACTTC.

The gene calls are TRBV27 and TRBJ1-4, with D possibly matching TRBD1 (6 bases). The germline V and J ends were trimmed by 4 bases and 2 bases, with 8 bases remaining between them. Germline CDR1 MNHEY, CDR2 SMNVEV (reference sequence). This CDR3 has 14 residues. This chain's CDR3 is CASSSRGTNEKLFF. The CDR3 bases are TGTGCCAGCAGTTCGAGGGGGACTAATGAAAAACTGTTTTTT.

This chain connects TRBV19 to TRBJ1-1; tentative D call: TRBD1 (6 bases). This CDR3 is built from 16 residues. The V gene lost 3 bases and the J gene lost 2 bases, with 16 bases spanning the gap. CDR1 is LNHDA, CDR2 SQIVND, per germline (reference sequence). CDR3 nucleotides: TGTGCCAGTAGTATGGACAGAAACGGAGGAAACACTGAAGCTTTCTTT. Its protein product is CASSMDRNGGNTEAFF.

The V and J genes are TRBV29-1 and TRBJ2-1, with TRBD1 as a possible D gene (6 bases). There are 13 residues in the CDR3. Trimming pared 7 bases from V and 1 base from J, leaving 11 bases between. In germline, CDR1 is SQVTM, CDR2 ANQGSEA. Here the CDR3 reads CSATRGSYNEQFF. As DNA, the CDR3 is TGCAGCGCTACCAGGGGTTCCTACAATGAGCAGTTCTTC.

The V gene is TRBV9, the J gene TRBJ2-7, with D perhaps TRBD2 (5 bases). Looked up from germline, CDR1 is SGDLS and CDR2 is YYNGEE. V lost 4 bases to trimming and J lost 0 bases, with 11 bases between them. The CDR3 extends over 14 amino acids. CDR3 nucleotides: TGTGCCAGCAGCCAGGACGGACTCTCCTACGAGCAGTACTTC. This encodes CASSQDGLSYEQYF.

V is TRBV5-1 and J is TRBJ2-3; no firm D call. Germline V gene sequence: CDR1 SGHRS, CDR2 YFSETQ. The CDR3 extends over 14 amino acids. V was shortened by 4 bases and J by 2 bases, with 11 bases between the two germline ends. CDR3 protein: CASSTDINTDTQYF. The DNA of the CDR3 is TGCGCCAGCAGCACAGACATAAACACAGATACGCAGTATTTT.

The rearrangement links TRBV25-1 to TRBJ1-2, with D unresolved. From germline, CDR1 is MGHDK and CDR2 SYGVNS. CDR3 length: 14 amino acids. V was trimmed by 2 bases and J by 6 bases, leaving 13 bases between them. The CDR3 loop is CASSEKNGQDGYTF. The CDR3 DNA follows: TGTGCCAGCAGTGAAAAAAATGGGCAGGATGGCTACACCTTC.

This clone showed up just once. The chain carries TRBV12-5 and TRBJ1-2; D is unclear. The CDR3 spans 13 residues. Germline lookup yields CDR1 LGHNT and CDR2 FRNRAP. V was cut by 0 bases and J by 4 bases, with 6 bases left in between. The CDR3 sequence: CASGLVRFYGYTF. CDR3 nucleotide sequence: TGTGCTAGTGGTTTGGTGAGGTTCTATGGCTACACCTTC.

This chain joins TRBV28 and TRBJ1-2; D uncertain. Trimming shortened V by 5 bases and J by 4 bases, and 14 bases separated the two germline ends. This CDR3 region has 14 residues. From germline, CDR1 is MDHEN and CDR2 SYDVKM. The CDR3: CASSPPGRGYGYTF. In DNA form, the CDR3 reads TGTGCCAGCAGTCCCCCCGGACGGGGCTATGGCTACACCTTC.

The chain carries TRBV9 and TRBJ2-1, with a weak D call TRBD1 (5 bases). The germline V and J ends were trimmed by 0 bases and 8 bases, with 9 bases remaining between them. The CDR3 runs to 13 residues. The V gene's germline CDR1 is SGDLS and CDR2 YYNGEE. CDR3 nucleotides: TGTGCCAGCAGCGTAGTTCAGGGCGATGAGCAGTTCTTC. Translation gives CASSVVQGDEQFF.

DNA of the CDR3: TGTGCCAGCAGATTGAAAGAGGGCCGCTACAATGAGCAGTTCTTC. Protein sequence: CASRLKEGRYNEQFF. The chain employs TRBV7-9 and TRBJ2-1; D is perhaps TRBD2 (5 bases). This CDR3 comprises 15 residues. Trimming took 6 bases from V and 3 from J, leaving 15 bases between them. Per germline, CDR1 SEHNR and CDR2 FQNEAQ (reference sequence).

The V and J genes are TRBV5-8 and TRBJ2-3; 11 nucleotides agree with TRBD2. The V gene's germline CDR1 is SGHTS and CDR2 YDEGEE. The trim removed 4 bases at V and 0 bases at J, leaving 7 bases unmatched. The CDR3 has 17 amino acids. The DNA for the CDR3 is TGTGCCAGCAGCGCTGGGACTAGCGGAGGAAGCACAGATACGCAGTATTTT. This encodes CASSAGTSGGSTDTQYF.

The sample holds a few counts of this clone. CDR3 residues: CATSGDSYLNTEAFF. The CDR3 DNA follows: TGTGCCACCAGCGGCGACAGTTACCTGAACACTGAAGCTTTCTTT. The genes are TRBV15 and TRBJ1-1; a possible D gene is TRBD1 (5 bases). Germline loops: CDR1 LNHNV, CDR2 YYDKDF (reference sequence). The CDR3 is made up of 15 amino acids. V gave up 5 bases and J gave up 0 bases, with 13 bases separating them. Variable domain in full (rest from reference TRBV15 and TRBJ1-1): DAMVIQNPRYQVTQFGKPVTLSCSQTLNHNVMYWYQQKSSQAPKLLFHYYDKDFNNEADTPDNFQSRRPNTSFCFLDIRSPGLGDTAMYLCATSGDSYLNTEAFFGQGTRLTVV.

This rearrangement joins TRBV13 to TRBJ2-1; D ambiguous. The germline V and J ends were trimmed by 5 bases and 6 bases, with 11 bases remaining between them. The CDR3 spans 13 residues. Germline loops: CDR1 PRHDT, CDR2 FYEKMQ (reference sequence). The CDR3: CASSIGRSNEQFF. CDR3 DNA sequence: TGTGCCAGCAGCATCGGAAGAAGCAATGAGCAGTTCTTC.

This clone was recorded only once. The chain joins TRBV28 to TRBJ1-2; weak D call: TRBD1 (5 bases). Germline CDR1 reads MDHEN; CDR2 reads SYDVKM. The CDR3 runs to 13 residues. V was pared by 2 bases and J by 8 bases, with 12 bases between. Here the CDR3 reads CASSLQGLRGYTF. DNA of the CDR3: TGTGCCAGCAGTTTACAGGGACTCCGGGGCTACACCTTC.

This chain uses TRBV5-1 with TRBJ1-1; D is uncertain. In germline, CDR1 is SGHRS, CDR2 YFSETQ. V was pared by 3 bases and J by 2 bases, with 5 bases between. The CDR3 contains 12 residues. As DNA, the CDR3 is TGCGCCAGCAGCTCCACAAACACTGAAGCTTTCTTT. Residues: CASSSTNTEAFF.

The V gene is TRBV6-6, the J gene TRBJ1-5; D may be TRBD1 (5 bases). V lost 2 bases, J lost 7 bases, and 12 bases lay in between. Germline V gene sequence: CDR1 MNHNY, CDR2 SVGAGI (reference sequence). There are 14 residues in the CDR3. The CDR3 protein is CASSYRTPGQPQHF. The CDR3 DNA sequence: TGTGCCAGCAGTTACAGGACACCGGGCCAGCCCCAGCATTTT.

The chain uses TRBV6-5 and TRBJ1-5; weak D call: TRBD1 (5 bases). There are 13 residues in the CDR3. V dropped 4 bases and J dropped 7 bases, with 11 bases sitting between them. CDR1 and CDR2 (germline): MNHEY, SVGAGI. Here the CDR3 reads CASSSRGKQPQHF. The CDR3, as DNA: TGTGCCAGCAGTTCACGGGGGAAGCAGCCCCAGCATTTT.

A single count supports this clone. V usage is TRBV19 and J usage is TRBJ2-3, with D unresolved. The V gene lost 3 bases and the J gene lost 5 bases, with 15 bases spanning the gap. The CDR3 is 15 amino acids. Germline lookup yields CDR1 LNHDA and CDR2 SQIVND (reference sequence). The CDR3 region is CASSMRPQRRDTQYF. CDR3 coding DNA: TGTGCCAGTAGTATGAGACCGCAAAGGAGAGATACGCAGTATTTT.

The rearrangement joins TRBV10-1 to TRBJ2-2; no reliable D call. In germline, CDR1 is WNHNN, CDR2 SYGVQD (reference sequence). Deletions cut 6 bases from V and 0 bases from J, with 14 bases between. This CDR3 has 16 residues. CDR3 nucleotides: TGCGCCAGCAGCGAGCGACGGAGCACGAACACCGGGGAGCTGTTTTTT. As protein: CASSERRSTNTGELFF.

This clone was seen a single time. This rearrangement joins TRBV7-3 to TRBJ2-2, with 7 bases that match TRBD2. The germline gives CDR1 SGHTA, CDR2 FQGTGA. This CDR3 region has 13 residues. Losses at the gene ends were 11 bases for V and 4 bases for J; bases not matched to a gene: 7. Here the CDR3 reads CASGGGGTGELFF. The DNA for the CDR3 is TGTGCCTCGGGGGGAGGTGGCACCGGGGAGCTGTTTTTT.

J is TRBJ2-7 and V is TRBV15; 7 positions agree with TRBD1. CDR3 length: 15 amino acids. V lost 6 bases, J lost 5 bases, and 13 bases stayed unmatched. Germline V gene lookup returns CDR1 LNHNV and CDR2 YYDKDF (reference sequence). CDR3 residues: CATRFLDREVDEQYF. DNA for the CDR3: TGTGCCACCAGATTCCTCGACAGGGAAGTTGACGAGCAGTACTTC. The full variable domain, in which reference TRBV15 and TRBJ2-7 provide the parts outside the CDR3, is DAMVIQNPRYQVTQFGKPVTLSCSQTLNHNVMYWYQQKSSQAPKLLFHYYDKDFNNEADTPDNFQSRRPNTSFCFLDIRSPGLGDTAMYLCATRFLDREVDEQYFGPGTRLTVT.

The chain links TRBV9 to TRBJ2-1; TRBD2 is a possible D gene (6 bases). The CDR3 loop spans 15 amino acids. Looked up from germline, CDR1 is SGDLS and CDR2 is YYNGEE. Trimming removed 6 bases from V and 7 bases from J, with 20 bases in between. The CDR3 spells CASTLGPGVGNEQFF. CDR3 DNA: TGTGCCAGCACCCTCGGGCCGGGAGTGGGGAATGAGCAGTTCTTC.